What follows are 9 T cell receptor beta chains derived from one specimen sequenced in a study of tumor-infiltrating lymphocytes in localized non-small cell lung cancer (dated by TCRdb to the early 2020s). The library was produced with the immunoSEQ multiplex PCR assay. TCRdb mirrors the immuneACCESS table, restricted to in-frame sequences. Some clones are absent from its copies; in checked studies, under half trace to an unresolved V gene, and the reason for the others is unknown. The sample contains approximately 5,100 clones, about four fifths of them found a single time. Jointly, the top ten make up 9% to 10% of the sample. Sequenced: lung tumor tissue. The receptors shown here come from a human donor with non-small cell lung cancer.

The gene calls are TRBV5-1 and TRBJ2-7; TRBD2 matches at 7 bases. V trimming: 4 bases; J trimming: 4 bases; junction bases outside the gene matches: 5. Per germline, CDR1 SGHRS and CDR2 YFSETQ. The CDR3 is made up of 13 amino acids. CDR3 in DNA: TGCGCCAGCAGCGGGAGTAGCGGGTACGAGCAGTACTTC. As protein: CASSGSSGYEQYF.

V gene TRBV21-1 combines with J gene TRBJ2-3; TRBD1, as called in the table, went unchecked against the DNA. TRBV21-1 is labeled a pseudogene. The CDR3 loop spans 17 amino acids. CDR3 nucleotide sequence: TGTGCCAGCAGCACATTCTTCCGGGACAGATCCACAGATACGCAGTATTTT. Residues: CASSTFFRDRSTDTQYF.

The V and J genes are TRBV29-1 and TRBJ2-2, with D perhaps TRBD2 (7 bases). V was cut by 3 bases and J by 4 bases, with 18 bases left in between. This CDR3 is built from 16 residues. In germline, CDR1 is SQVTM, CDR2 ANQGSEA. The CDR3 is CSVDMGRGRVTGELFF. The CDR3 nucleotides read TGCAGCGTTGACATGGGGAGGGGGAGGGTCACCGGGGAGCTGTTTTTT.

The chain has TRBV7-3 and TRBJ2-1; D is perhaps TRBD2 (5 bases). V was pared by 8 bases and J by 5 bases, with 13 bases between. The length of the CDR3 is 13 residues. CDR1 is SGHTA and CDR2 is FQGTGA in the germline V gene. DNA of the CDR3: TGTGCCAGCTCCCCGGACTCTGACAATGAGCAGTTCTTC. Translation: CASSPDSDNEQFF.

CDR3 in DNA: TGTGCCAGCAGTTACAATGGGGCCAACGTCCTGACTTTC. Translation: CASSYNGANVLTF. The gene calls are TRBV6-5 and TRBJ2-6, with D unresolved. Germline CDR1 is MNHEY and CDR2 is SVGAGI. The CDR3 covers 13 residues. V lost 2 bases and J lost 3, with 2 bases in between.

CDR3 sequence: CASSRTGSYEQYF. The CDR3 nucleotides read TGTGCCAGCAGCCGGACAGGATCCTACGAGCAGTACTTC. The gene calls are TRBV5-6 and TRBJ2-7; the match to TRBD1 covers 7 bases. The trim removed 4 bases at V and 1 base at J, leaving 2 bases unmatched. From germline, CDR1 is SGHDT and CDR2 YYEEEE. The CDR3 is 13 amino acids.

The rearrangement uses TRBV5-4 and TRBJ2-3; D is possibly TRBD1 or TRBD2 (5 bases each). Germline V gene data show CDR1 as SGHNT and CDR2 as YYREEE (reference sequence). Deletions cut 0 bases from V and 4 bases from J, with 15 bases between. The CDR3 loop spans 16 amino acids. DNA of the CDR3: TGTGCCAGCAGCTTGGGGGGACGCGGTCCAGCAGATACGCAGTATTTT. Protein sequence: CASSLGGRGPADTQYF.

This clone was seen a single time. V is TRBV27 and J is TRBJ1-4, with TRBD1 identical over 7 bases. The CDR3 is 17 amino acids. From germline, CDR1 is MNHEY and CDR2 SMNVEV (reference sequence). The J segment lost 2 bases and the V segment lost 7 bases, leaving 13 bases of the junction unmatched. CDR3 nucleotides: TGTGCCAGCACCCACTATGCACAGGGGTGGACTAATGAAAAACTGTTTTTT. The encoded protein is CASTHYAQGWTNEKLFF.

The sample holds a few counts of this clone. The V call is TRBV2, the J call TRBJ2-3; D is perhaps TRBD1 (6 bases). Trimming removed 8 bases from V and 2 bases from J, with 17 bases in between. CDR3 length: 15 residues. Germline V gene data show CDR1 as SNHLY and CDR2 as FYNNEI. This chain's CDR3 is CASGIGRGHTDTQYF. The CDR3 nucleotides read TGTGCCAGCGGGATCGGCAGGGGTCACACAGATACGCAGTATTTT.